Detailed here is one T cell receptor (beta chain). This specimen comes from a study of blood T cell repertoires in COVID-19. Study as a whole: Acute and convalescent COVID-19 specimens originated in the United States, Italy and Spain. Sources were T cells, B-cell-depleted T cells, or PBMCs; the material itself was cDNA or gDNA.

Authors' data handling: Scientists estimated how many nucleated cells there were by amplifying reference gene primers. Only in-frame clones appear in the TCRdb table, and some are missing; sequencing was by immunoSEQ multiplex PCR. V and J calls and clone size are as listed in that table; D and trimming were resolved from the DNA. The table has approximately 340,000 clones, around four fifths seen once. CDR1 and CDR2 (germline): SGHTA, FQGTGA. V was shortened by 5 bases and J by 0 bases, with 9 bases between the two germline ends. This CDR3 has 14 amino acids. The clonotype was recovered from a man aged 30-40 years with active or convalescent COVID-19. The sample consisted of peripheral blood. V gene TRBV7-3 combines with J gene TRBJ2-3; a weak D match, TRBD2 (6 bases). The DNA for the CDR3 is TGTGCCAGCAGCACCGGACTAAGCACAGATACGCAGTATTTT. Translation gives CASSTGLSTDTQYF.